This T cell receptor (beta chain) was obtained from a study of Graves' ophthalmopathy and Graves' hyperthyroidism. Amplification of TCR beta CDR3 regions used RNA transcripts. Following a first-round RT-PCR that used HTBI primers, a second-round multiplex PCR was carried out. TCRdb reprocessed the multiplex PCR reads via MiXCR and lists one record per CDR3 protein. The table includes 560,000 or so distinct CDR3 sequences, less than 40% detected once. The CDR3 is 15 amino acids. CDR1 is LNHDA and CDR2 is SQIVND in the germline V gene (reference sequence). Trimming removed 4 bases at V and 4 bases at J, with 16 bases between.

This TCR came from an adult man with Graves' hyperthyroidism. Sequencing was done on a sample of peripheral blood or thyroid tissue (not recorded which). This chain joins TRBV19 and TRBJ1-2; D unresolved. The CDR3 region has the DNA TGTGCCAGTAGTACCGGGTACGGGGATCTCTATGGCTACACCTTC. Encoded protein: CASSTGYGDLYGYTF.